This TCR beta chain was documented in a study of OX40 agonist ivuxolimab in advanced cancers. The table came from immunoSEQ multiplex PCR; TCRdb's copy has only in-frame clones and leaves some out. The profile covers 65,000 or so clones, with 85% appearing a single time and 3.5% to 4% taken by the ten largest. The source of this sequence is an adult with an advanced solid tumor such as melanoma, head and neck, liver or kidney cancer. The sequencing used CD4+ or CD8+ T cells sorted from blood, collected in a trial of the OX40 agonist ivuxolimab.

DNA for the CDR3: TGTGCCAGCAGACAGTCCTGGGGCAAAAACATTCAGTACTTC. It translates to CASRQSWGKNIQYF. This chain links TRBV2 with TRBJ2-4; D uncertain. Trimming cost V 6 bases and J 3 bases, with 12 bases left between them. The V gene's germline CDR1 is SNHLY and CDR2 FYNNEI. The CDR3 has 14 residues.